Listed below are T cell receptor beta chains from one sample, sequenced in a study of blood T cell repertoires in COVID-19. Profiling relied on immunoSEQ multiplex PCR, and the TCRdb table lists in-frame clones only, not all of them. The sample lists 200,000 to 250,000 clones; roughly four fifths were seen once. The specimen was peripheral blood. These receptors originate from a woman aged 25 to 39 who had recovered from COVID-19. CDR3s include the opening cysteine and the closing phenylalanine or tryptophan. A D gene is named only where the DNA matches it firmly. Clone size is stated in some rows and not others, as once, few, many or a class when expanded.

>TRBV25-1|TRBD2|15|.|TRBJ2-5
TGTGCCAGCAGTGAATGGGGACTAGCGGGGAAGACCCAGTACTTC
CASSEWGLAGKTQYF
>TRBV5-4|TRBD1|15|few|TRBJ2-3
TGTGCCAGCAGCTTGTGGGGGACAGGCACAGATACGCAGTATTTT
CASSLWGTGTDTQYF
>TRBV28|.|13|.|TRBJ1-2
TGTGCCAGCAGTTTGCCCAGCGGCTATGGCTACACCTTC
CASSLPSGYGYTF
>TRBV3-1/TRBV3-2|.|13|.|TRBJ2-7
TGTGCCAGCAGCCACTTTCGGGTCTACGAGCAGTACTTC
CASSHFRVYEQYF
>TRBV27|.|13|.|TRBJ2-5
TGTGCCAGCAGCACGGACTGGGGGCAGACCCAGTACTTC
CASSTDWGQTQYF
>TRBV5-1|.|14|.|TRBJ1-4
TGCGCCAGCAGCTTGGACAGGTCAAGCGAAAAACTGTTTTTT
CASSLDRSSEKLFF
>TRBV9|.|16|.|TRBJ2-5
TGTGCCAGCAGCGTAGGAATTAGCGAGATCCAAGAGACCCAGTACTTC
CASSVGISEIQETQYF
>TRBV29-1|TRBD1|13|.|TRBJ2-5
TGCAGCTCGGAGGGACAGGGGGGAGAGACCCAGTACTTC
CSSEGQGGETQYF
>TRBV9|TRBD2|14|.|TRBJ2-5
TGTGCCAGCAGCACTAGCGGGATTGGAGAGACCCAGTACTTC
CASSTSGIGETQYF
>TRBV3-1/TRBV3-2|.|15|.|TRBJ1-1
TGTGCCAGCAGCCGGTCCGACAGACAGAACACTGAAGCTTTCTTT
CASSRSDRQNTEAFF
>TRBV5-1|TRBD1|16|once|TRBJ1-2
TGCGCCAGCAGCTTGGATGGACAGGGCTCTAACTATGGCTACACCTTC
CASSLDGQGSNYGYTF
>TRBV5-6|.|13|.|TRBJ1-1
TGTGCCAGCAGCCTATACGCGAACACTGAAGCTTTCTTT
CASSLYANTEAFF
>TRBV15|TRBD1|16|once|TRBJ2-1
TGTGCCACCAGCAGAGCTGCCGGGACAGCCTACAATGAGCAGTTCTTC
CATSRAAGTAYNEQFF
>TRBV10-3|.|17|.|TRBJ1-1
TGTGCCATCAGTGAGCCATATTCCGGGAGGGGGGACACTGAAGCTTTCTTT
CAISEPYSGRGDTEAFF
>TRBV28|.|17|.|TRBJ2-5
TGTGCCAGCAGCCAAATCCTTGGCCGTACCGCTGTAAAGACCCAGTACTTC
CASSQILGRTAVKTQYF
>TRBV7-9|.|13|.|TRBJ1-6
TGTGCCAGCAGCTTCGAGGAAGCCTCACCCCTCCACTTT
CASSFEEASPLHF